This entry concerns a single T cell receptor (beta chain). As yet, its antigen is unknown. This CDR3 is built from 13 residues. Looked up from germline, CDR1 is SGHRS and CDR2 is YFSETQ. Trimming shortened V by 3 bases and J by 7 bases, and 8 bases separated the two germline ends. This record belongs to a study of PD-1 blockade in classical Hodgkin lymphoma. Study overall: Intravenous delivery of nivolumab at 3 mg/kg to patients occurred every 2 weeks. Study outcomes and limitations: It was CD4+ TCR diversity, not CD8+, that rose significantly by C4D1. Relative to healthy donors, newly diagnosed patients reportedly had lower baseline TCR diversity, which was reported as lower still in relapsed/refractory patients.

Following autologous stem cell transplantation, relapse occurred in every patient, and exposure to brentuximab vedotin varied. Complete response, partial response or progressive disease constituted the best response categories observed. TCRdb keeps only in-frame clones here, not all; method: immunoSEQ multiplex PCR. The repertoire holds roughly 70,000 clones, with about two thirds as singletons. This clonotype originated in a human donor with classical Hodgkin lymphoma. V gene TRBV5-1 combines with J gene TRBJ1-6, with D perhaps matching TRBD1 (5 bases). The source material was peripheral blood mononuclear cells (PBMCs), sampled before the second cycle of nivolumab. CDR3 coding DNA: TGCGCCAGCAGCTCCTCAGGGAATTCACCCCTCCACTTT. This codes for CASSSSGNSPLHF.